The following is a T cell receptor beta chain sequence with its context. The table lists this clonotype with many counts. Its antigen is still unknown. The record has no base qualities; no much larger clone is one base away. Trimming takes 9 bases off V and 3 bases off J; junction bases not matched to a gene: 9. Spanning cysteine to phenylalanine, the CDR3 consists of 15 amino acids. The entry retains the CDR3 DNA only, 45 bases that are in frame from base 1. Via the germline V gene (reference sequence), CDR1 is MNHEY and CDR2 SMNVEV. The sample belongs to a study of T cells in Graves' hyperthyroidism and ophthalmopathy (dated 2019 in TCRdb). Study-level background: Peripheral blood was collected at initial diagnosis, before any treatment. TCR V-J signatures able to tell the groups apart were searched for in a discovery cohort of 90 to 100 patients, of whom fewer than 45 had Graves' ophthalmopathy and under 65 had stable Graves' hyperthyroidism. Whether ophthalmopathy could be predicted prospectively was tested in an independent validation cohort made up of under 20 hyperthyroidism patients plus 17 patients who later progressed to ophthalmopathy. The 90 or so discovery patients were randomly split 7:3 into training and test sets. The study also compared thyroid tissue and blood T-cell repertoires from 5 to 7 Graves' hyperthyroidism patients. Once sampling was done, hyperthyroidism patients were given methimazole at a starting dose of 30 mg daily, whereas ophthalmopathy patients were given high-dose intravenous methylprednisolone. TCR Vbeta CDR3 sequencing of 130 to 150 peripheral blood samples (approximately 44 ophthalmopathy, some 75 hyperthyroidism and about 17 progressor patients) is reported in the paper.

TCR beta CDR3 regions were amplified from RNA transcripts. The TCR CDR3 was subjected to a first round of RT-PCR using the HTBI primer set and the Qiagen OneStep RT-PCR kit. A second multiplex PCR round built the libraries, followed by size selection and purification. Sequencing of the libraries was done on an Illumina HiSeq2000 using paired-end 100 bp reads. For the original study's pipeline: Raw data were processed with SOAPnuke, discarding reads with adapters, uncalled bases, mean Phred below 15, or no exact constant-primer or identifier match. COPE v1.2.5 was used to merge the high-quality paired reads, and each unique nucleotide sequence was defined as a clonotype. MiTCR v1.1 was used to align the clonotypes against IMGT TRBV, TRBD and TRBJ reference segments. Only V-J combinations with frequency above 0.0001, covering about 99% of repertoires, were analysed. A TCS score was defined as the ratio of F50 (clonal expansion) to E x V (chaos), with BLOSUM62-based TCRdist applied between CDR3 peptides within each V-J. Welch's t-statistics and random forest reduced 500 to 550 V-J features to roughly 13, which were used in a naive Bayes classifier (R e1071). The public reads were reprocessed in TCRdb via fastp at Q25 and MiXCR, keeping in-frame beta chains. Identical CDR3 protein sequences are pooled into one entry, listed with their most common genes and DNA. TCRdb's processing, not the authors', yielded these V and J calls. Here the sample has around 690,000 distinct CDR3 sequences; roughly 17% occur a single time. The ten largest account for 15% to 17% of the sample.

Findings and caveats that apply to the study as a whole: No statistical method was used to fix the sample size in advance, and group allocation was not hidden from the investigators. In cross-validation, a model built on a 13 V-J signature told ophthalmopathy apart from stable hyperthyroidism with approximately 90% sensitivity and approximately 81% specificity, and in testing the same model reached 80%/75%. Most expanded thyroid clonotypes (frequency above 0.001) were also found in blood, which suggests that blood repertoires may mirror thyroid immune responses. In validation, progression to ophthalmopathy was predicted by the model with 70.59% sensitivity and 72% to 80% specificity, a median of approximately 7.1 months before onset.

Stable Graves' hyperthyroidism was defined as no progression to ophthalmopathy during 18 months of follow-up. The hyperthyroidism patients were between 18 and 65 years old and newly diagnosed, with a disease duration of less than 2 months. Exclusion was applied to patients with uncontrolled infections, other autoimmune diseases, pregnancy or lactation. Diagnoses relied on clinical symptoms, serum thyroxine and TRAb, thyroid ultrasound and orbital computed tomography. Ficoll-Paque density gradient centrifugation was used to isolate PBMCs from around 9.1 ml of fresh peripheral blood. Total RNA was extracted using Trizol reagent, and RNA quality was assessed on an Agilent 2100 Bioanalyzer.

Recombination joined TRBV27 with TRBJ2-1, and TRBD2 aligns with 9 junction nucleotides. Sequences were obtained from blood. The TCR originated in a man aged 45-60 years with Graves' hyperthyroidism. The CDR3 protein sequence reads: CASHKAGGRYNEQFF. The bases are TGTGCCAGTCATAAAGCGGGAGGCCGCTACAATGAGCAGTTCTTC.